These 21 T cell receptor beta chains originate from one sample sequenced in a study of cytomegalovirus exposure and HLA in healthy donors. Using immunoSEQ multiplex PCR, the repertoire was profiled, and TCRdb retains in-frame clones only, with some absent. The repertoire holds 110,000 or so clones, with approximately 90% as singletons. Sequencing was performed on PBMCs. These receptors were collected from a man younger than 30 in good health and CMV-seronegative.

This rearrangement joins TRBV6-1 to TRBJ2-3; D may be TRBD2 (5 bases). Germline V lookup: CDR1 MNHNS, CDR2 SASEGT. This CDR3 comprises 17 residues. V lost 2 bases and J lost 3, with 18 bases in between. CDR3 loop: CASSESPLAGITDTQYF. The CDR3 DNA reads as TGTGCCAGCAGTGAAAGCCCGCTAGCCGGGATAACAGATACGCAGTATTTT.

This chain joins TRBV6-5 and TRBJ1-1; D gene uncertain. Trimming left V 0 bases short and J 1 base short, with 6 bases between. This CDR3 spans 14 amino acids. Germline lookup yields CDR1 MNHEY and CDR2 SVGAGI. The CDR3 coding sequence is TGTGCCAGCAGTTACTCAAACGGGAACACTGAAGCTTTCTTT. This translates into CASSYSNGNTEAFF.

This clone was observed a few times. J is TRBJ1-6 and V is TRBV10-1; 7 bases match TRBD1. With 7 bases clipped from V and 10 bases from J, the junction kept 13 bases outside the gene matches. This CDR3 is built from 15 residues. Germline V gene lookup returns CDR1 WNHNN and CDR2 SYGVQD (reference sequence). Here the CDR3 reads CASKTVTGLSSPLHF. Here the CDR3 DNA reads TGCGCCAGCAAAACCGTGACAGGGCTCAGCTCACCCCTCCACTTT.

J is TRBJ2-3 and V is TRBV6-5, with a possible D match to TRBD2 (7 bases). The CDR3 runs 14 residues. The germline V and J ends were trimmed by 7 bases and 6 bases, with 17 bases remaining between them. Germline V CDR1 and CDR2: MNHEY, SVGAGI. The CDR3 sequence is CASTKGGGWDTQYF. CDR3 coding DNA: TGTGCCAGCACCAAGGGGGGGGGATGGGATACGCAGTATTTT.

The chain has TRBV5-6 and TRBJ1-5; tentatively, D is TRBD1 (6 bases). Trimming took off 1 base at V and 1 base at J, with 21 bases between the two ends. CDR3 length: 19 amino acids. Per germline, CDR1 SGHDT and CDR2 YYEEEE. In DNA form, the CDR3 reads TGTGCCAGCAGCTTGCTCTTTTACAGGGATATGTCGAGCAATCAGCCCCAGCATTTT. This translates into CASSLLFYRDMSSNQPQHF.

V and J are TRBV6-1 and TRBJ2-1; 9 positions match TRBD2. The CDR3 is made up of 17 amino acids. CDR1 is MNHNS, CDR2 SASEGT, per germline. Unmatched junction bases numbered 5, after V lost 0 bases and J lost 2 bases. The CDR3 protein is CASSEAGSGGPYNEQFF. The CDR3 DNA reads as TGTGCCAGCAGTGAAGCGGGCAGCGGGGGGCCCTACAATGAGCAGTTCTTC.

The chain recombines TRBV5-4 with TRBJ2-7, with TRBD1 matching 9 bases. Germline V CDR1 and CDR2: SGHNT, YYREEE (reference sequence). The junction had 5 bases not matched to a gene; V was cut back by 4 bases and J by 0 bases. The length of the CDR3 is 15 residues. CDR3 protein: CASSTGQGLSYEQYF. The CDR3 region has the DNA TGTGCCAGCAGCACCGGACAGGGGCTCTCCTACGAGCAGTACTTC.

The chain carries TRBV28 and TRBJ2-1; 13 bases align to TRBD2. The CDR3 runs 16 residues. Germline assignment: CDR1 MDHEN and CDR2 SYDVKM. The J segment lost 8 bases and the V segment lost 4 bases, leaving 8 bases of the junction unmatched. The CDR3 protein is CASSYIRTSGRYEQFF. The CDR3 region has the DNA TGTGCCAGCAGTTACATCCGGACTAGCGGGAGATATGAGCAGTTCTTC.

The CDR3 region is CASSKAYRGRQNEKLFF. The DNA of the CDR3 is TGTGCCAGTAGTAAGGCCTACAGGGGACGGCAAAATGAAAAACTGTTTTTT. The rearrangement links TRBV19 to TRBJ1-4, with 7 bases fitting TRBD1. After removal of 4 bases from V and 5 bases from J, the junction contained 13 bases not matched to a gene. CDR1 is LNHDA and CDR2 is SQIVND in the germline V gene (reference sequence). There are 17 residues in the CDR3.

This rearrangement joins TRBV5-4 to TRBJ1-4; D is perhaps TRBD1 (6 bases). The V gene lost 2 bases and the J gene lost 5 bases, with 13 bases spanning the gap. The CDR3 runs 15 residues. Germline V gene data show CDR1 as SGHNT and CDR2 as YYREEE (reference sequence). DNA for the CDR3: TGTGCCAGCAGCTTTACCGGACAGTACAATGAAAAACTGTTTTTT. This gives the protein CASSFTGQYNEKLFF.

This chain joins TRBV19 and TRBJ1-5; 8 nucleotides agree with TRBD1. The junction had 1 base not matched to a gene; V was cut back by 3 bases and J by 6 bases. Germline-derived CDR1 and CDR2 are LNHDA and SQIVND (reference sequence). The CDR3 spans 13 residues. CDR3 nucleotides: TGTGCCAGTAGTATGGGGACAGGTCAGCCCCAGCATTTT. Translation gives CASSMGTGQPQHF.

The rearrangement links TRBV2 to TRBJ1-5; a weak D match, TRBD1 (6 bases). The CDR3 is 14 amino acids. V lost 6 bases and J 1 base, leaving 10 bases between the germline ends. Germline loops: CDR1 SNHLY, CDR2 FYNNEI. The CDR3 sequence is CASRYGTSNQPQHF. CDR3 nucleotide sequence: TGTGCCAGCAGATACGGGACAAGCAATCAGCCCCAGCATTTT.

The rearrangement joins TRBV11-3 to TRBJ2-2, with 7 bases fitting TRBD1. The V segment lost 5 bases and the J segment 4 bases; nucleotides outside the gene matches: 7. The CDR3 runs to 15 residues. Germline V lookup: CDR1 SGHNT, CDR2 YENEEA. The CDR3 reads CASSPRTGGTGELFF. Here the CDR3 DNA reads TGTGCCAGCAGCCCTCGGACAGGAGGCACCGGGGAGCTGTTTTTT.

This clone appeared once. The J gene is TRBJ1-2, the V gene TRBV11-3; TRBD1 matches at 7 bases. The CDR3 covers 12 residues. Germline V gene sequence: CDR1 SGHNT, CDR2 YENEEA. V lost 8 bases and J lost 4; bases outside the gene matches: 4. In DNA, the CDR3 is TGTGCCAGCGGGCGACAGGGCTATGGCTACACCTTC. The encoded protein is CASGRQGYGYTF.

The CDR3 region is CASSNLNTRVEQFF. In DNA form, the CDR3 reads TGTGCCAGCAGTAATCTAAATACTAGGGTTGAGCAGTTCTTC. The genes are TRBV2 and TRBJ2-1; D may be TRBD2 (5 bases). V dropped 5 bases and J dropped 9 bases, with 17 bases sitting between them. Germline assignment: CDR1 SNHLY and CDR2 FYNNEI. The CDR3 totals 14 residues. Combining the CDR3 with reference TRBV2 and TRBJ2-1 gives the whole variable domain EPEVTQTPSHQVTQMGQEVILRCVPISNHLYFYWYRQILGQKVEFLVSFYNNEISEKSEIFDDQFSVERPDGSNFTLKIRSTKLEDSAMYFCASSNLNTRVEQFFGPGTRLTVL.

The V gene is TRBV5-6, the J gene TRBJ2-7; D is perhaps TRBD1 (5 bases). V lost 2 bases, J lost 2 bases, and 17 bases lay in between. The CDR3 is made up of 16 amino acids. Germline-derived CDR1 and CDR2 are SGHDT and YYEEEE. This CDR3 is CASSFPSWQDTYEQYF. CDR3 DNA sequence: TGTGCCAGCAGCTTCCCGAGTTGGCAGGACACCTACGAGCAGTACTTC.

The chain employs TRBV28 and TRBJ1-5; 11 bases match TRBD1. The CDR3 totals 14 residues. Germline-derived CDR1 and CDR2 are MDHEN and SYDVKM. After removal of 7 bases from V and 6 bases from J, the junction contained 5 bases not matched to a gene. The CDR3 here is CASIKGQGVQPQHF. CDR3 DNA: TGTGCCAGCATCAAGGGACAGGGGGTTCAGCCCCAGCATTTT.

This chain joins TRBV28 and TRBJ2-7, with a weak D call TRBD1 (6 bases). Germline CDR1 and CDR2: MDHEN and SYDVKM. The CDR3 is 12 residues long. V lost 6 bases to trimming and J lost 3 bases, with 9 bases between them. Here the CDR3 DNA reads TGTGCCAGCAGACAACAGGGCTACGAGCAGTACTTC. It is translated as CASRQQGYEQYF.

The rearrangement links TRBV14 to TRBJ2-5, with a tentative D call TRBD2 (5 bases). Germline loops: CDR1 SGHDN, CDR2 FVKESK. Trimming removed 2 bases at V and 1 base at J, with 8 bases between. CDR3 length: 14 amino acids. CDR3 loop: CASSQFEGQETQYF. CDR3 nucleotides: TGTGCCAGCAGCCAATTTGAGGGCCAAGAGACCCAGTACTTC.

The genes are TRBV18 and TRBJ1-2, with 7 bases aligning to TRBD1. V lost 0 bases, J lost 2 bases, and 3 bases stayed unmatched. The CDR3 sequence is 15 residues long. Germline-derived CDR1 and CDR2 are KGHSH and LQKENI. The CDR3 region is CASSPPGQLNYGYTF. Written as DNA, the CDR3 is TGTGCCAGCTCACCACCGGGACAGCTCAACTATGGCTACACCTTC. The whole variable domain, remainder taken from reference TRBV18 and TRBJ1-2, is NAGVMQNPRHLVRRRGQEARLRCSPMKGHSHVYWYRQLPEEGLKFMVYLQKENIIDESGMPKERFSAEFPKEGPSILRIQQVVRGDSAAYFCASSPPGQLNYGYTFGSGTRLTVV.

Regarding this clone: Other DNA sequences within the sample encode an identical CDR3. The chain uses TRBV19 and TRBJ1-1; 8 nucleotides line up with TRBD1. This CDR3 is 13 amino acids long. V dropped 6 bases and J dropped 3; count of bases not matched to a gene: 3. Germline CDR1 LNHDA, CDR2 SQIVND (reference sequence). This CDR3 reads CASSSTGDTEAFF. DNA for the CDR3: TGTGCCAGTAGCTCGACAGGGGACACTGAAGCTTTCTTT. The full variable domain, with the rest looked up from reference TRBV19 and TRBJ1-1, is DGGITQSPKYLFRKEGQNVTLSCEQNLNHDAMYWYRQDPGQGLRLIYYSQIVNDFQKGDIAEGYSVSREKKESFPLTVTSAQKNPTAFYLCASSSTGDTEAFFGQGTRLTVV.